This T cell receptor (beta chain) came from a study of T cells in Graves' hyperthyroidism and ophthalmopathy. Amplified TCR beta CDR3 regions came from RNA transcripts. The TCR CDR3 was amplified in a first-round RT-PCR using the HTBI primer set. TCRdb re-derived calls from the multiplex PCR reads in MiXCR, one entry per CDR3 protein. The sample lists fewer than 550,000 distinct CDR3 sequences; 15% to 18% were seen once. The sample holds many counts of this clonotype. V lost 4 bases to trimming and J lost 2 bases; unmatched junction nucleotides: 2. The CDR3 totals 16 residues. Germline CDR1 SEHNR, CDR2 FQNEAQ (reference sequence).

The origin of this receptor is a young woman with Graves' hyperthyroidism. The specimen sequenced was blood. The chain joins TRBV7-9 to TRBJ2-5; TRBD2 aligns across 15 bases. CDR3 sequence reads: CASSSGTSGGQETQYF. In DNA form, the CDR3 reads TGTGCCAGCAGCTCTGGGACTAGCGGGGGGCAAGAGACCCAGTACTTC.